The sample holds many counts of the clone carrying this TCR beta chain. The target antigen is unknown. Diagnoses were made from clinical symptoms, serum measures (thyroxine and TRAb), thyroid ultrasound and orbital computed tomography. This entry is derived from a study of T cells in Graves' hyperthyroidism and ophthalmopathy. Broader study findings: Ophthalmopathy stood apart from stable hyperthyroidism in a 13 V-J model. The majority of expanded thyroid clonotypes above 0.001 also appeared in blood.

The TCR beta CDR3 regions underwent amplification using RNA transcripts as the source. The HTBI primer set served for first-round RT-PCR of the TCR CDR3. TCRdb ran MiXCR on the multiplex PCR reads and lists one entry per CDR3 protein. The profile shows hundreds of thousands of distinct CDR3 sequences, about 14% of them singletons. Germline V gives CDR1 SGHTA, CDR2 FQGNSA. The V end lost 0 bases, the J end lost 0 bases, and 15 bases lay between the germline ends. The length of the CDR3 is 18 residues. The gene calls are TRBV7-2 and TRBJ2-1, with D hard to call. The TCR comes from a woman aged 45 to 65 with Graves' ophthalmopathy. Sequenced material: blood. The DNA for the CDR3 is TGTGCCAGCAGCTTAGCGCTTAGTTGGCAGAGCTCCTACAATGAGCAGTTCTTC. As protein: CASSLALSWQSSYNEQFF.